The TCR beta chain described here comes from a study of T-cell memory formation after mild COVID-19. Study conclusions and caveats: Mainly CM and EM harbored the contracting CD4+ clones; mainly EMRA harbored the CD8+ ones. Some responding clones appeared in pre-infection memory, suggesting cross-reactive memory joined.

TCRdb re-derived calls from the 5' RACE reads in MiXCR, one entry per CDR3 protein. The sample holds roughly 120,000 distinct CDR3 sequences, about 20% seen once. This clonotype was seen only a few times. Its antigen is currently unknown. The source is a man in his late teens or twenties who had mild COVID-19 (a few samples of this study predate the infection). Cell type and time point are not known. The source material was PBMCs or a T cell subset sorted from them (not recorded which).

CDR3 DNA: TGCGCCAGCAGCCATCTGGACCAGGGGGCAAAGGACACTGAAGCTTTCTTT. Its translation: CASSHLDQGAKDTEAFF. The chain has TRBV4-3 and TRBJ1-1, with TRBD1 matching 8 bases. The junction had 12 bases not matched to a gene; V was cut back by 3 bases and J by 3 bases. The CDR3 is 17 residues long. CDR1 and CDR2 (germline): LGHNA, YSLEER.